The text below deals with one T cell receptor (beta chain). The sample originates from a study of T cell responses to AZD1222 COVID-19 vaccine. Assay: immunoSEQ multiplex PCR; the TCRdb copy retains only in-frame clones and omits some. The data show 140,000 or so clones, just over 90% seen once. The CDR3 sequence is 15 residues long. V was pared by 2 bases and J by 2 bases, with 11 bases between. CDR1 is SNHLY, CDR2 FYNNEI, per germline. J is TRBJ2-3 and V is TRBV2; D remains unclear. The source is an adult who received the AZD1222 COVID-19 vaccine. The specimen was peripheral blood, collected 28 days after the second AZD1222 dose. Written as DNA, the CDR3 is TGTGCCAGCAGTGAAATGGCAGTTCCCACAGATACGCAGTATTTT. This sequence encodes CASSEMAVPTDTQYF. Full variable domain (rest looked up from reference TRBV2 and TRBJ2-3): EPEVTQTPSHQVTQMGQEVILRCVPISNHLYFYWYRQILGQKVEFLVSFYNNEISEKSEIFDDQFSVERPDGSNFTLKIRSTKLEDSAMYFCASSEMAVPTDTQYFGPGTRLTVL.